Listed below are T cell receptor beta chains from one sample, sequenced in a study of T cell changes during pregnancy in multiple sclerosis. The protocol was immunoSEQ multiplex PCR, while the TCRdb copy is restricted to in-frame clones and leaves out a portion. The sample has tens of thousands of clones, around nine tenths seen once; the top ten hold roughly 0.7%. Specimen: CD4+ T cells from peripheral blood mononuclear cells, collected in the first trimester of pregnancy. These receptors were obtained from a female donor with multiple sclerosis, enrolled in a pregnancy study. Each CDR3 is given with its conserved first and last residue. A D gene is named only where the DNA matches it firmly. Clone size is not always given. Where it is, it says once, few, many or a class for expanded clones.

>TRBJ1-1|TRBV5-3|TRBD1|NA
CARSRQQGVGQGNTEAFF
TGTGCCAGAAGCAGACAACAGGGGGTTGGACAGGGGAACACTGAAGCTTTCTTT
>TRBJ2-7|TRBV21-1|NA|NA
CASRAWTSGPLTYEQYF
TGTGCCAGCAGGGCCTGGACTAGCGGGCCGTTAACCTACGAGCAGTACTTC
>TRBJ2-7|TRBV6-1|TRBD2|NA
CASRQSGTRFYEQYF
TGTGCCAGCAGACAAAGCGGGACTCGGTTCTACGAGCAGTACTTC
>TRBJ1-5|TRBV28|NA|NA
CASSFLVGNQPQHF
TGTGCCAGCAGTTTCCTAGTTGGCAATCAGCCCCAGCATTTT
>TRBJ2-2|TRBV25-1|TRBD1|NA
CASSEQGARIGELFF
TGTGCCAGCAGTGAACAGGGGGCTAGGATCGGGGAGCTGTTTTTT
>TRBJ2-1|TRBV11-2|TRBD2|NA
CASSLGLAGNYNEQFF
TGTGCCAGCAGCTTAGGGTTAGCGGGAAACTACAATGAGCAGTTCTTC
>TRBJ2-7|TRBV29-1|TRBD2|NA
CSVVGRGREGWAYEQYF
TGCAGCGTTGTCGGGAGGGGGCGGGAGGGCTGGGCCTACGAGCAGTACTTC
>TRBJ2-4|TRBV19|TRBD1|NA
CASSMGGMTGGLNIQYF
TGTGCCAGTAGTATGGGGGGCATGACAGGGGGTTTAAACATTCAGTACTTC
>TRBJ2-2|TRBV5-1|TRBD2|NA
CASSPRLASMGTGELFF
TGCGCCAGCAGCCCGCGACTAGCGTCCATGGGCACCGGGGAGCTGTTTTTT
>TRBJ2-1|TRBV6-4|TRBD2|once
CATSGRPGNEQFF
TGTGCCACCAGCGGGAGGCCGGGCAATGAGCAGTTCTTC